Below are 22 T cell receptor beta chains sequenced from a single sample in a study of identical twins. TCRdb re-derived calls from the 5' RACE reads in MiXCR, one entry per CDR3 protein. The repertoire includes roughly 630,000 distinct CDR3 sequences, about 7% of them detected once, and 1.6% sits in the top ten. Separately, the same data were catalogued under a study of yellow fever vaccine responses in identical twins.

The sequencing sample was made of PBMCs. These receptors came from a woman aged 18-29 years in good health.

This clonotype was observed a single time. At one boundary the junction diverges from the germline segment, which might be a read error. CDR3 nucleotide sequence: TGCTGTGCTAGTTCCTTCCTGGCAGGTGGTACAGATACGCAGTATTTT. Its protein is CCASSFLAGGTDTQYF. V gene TRBV20-1 combines with J gene TRBJ2-3; D remains unclear. CDR3 length: 16 residues. Germline CDR1 is DFQATT and CDR2 is SNEGSKA (reference sequence).

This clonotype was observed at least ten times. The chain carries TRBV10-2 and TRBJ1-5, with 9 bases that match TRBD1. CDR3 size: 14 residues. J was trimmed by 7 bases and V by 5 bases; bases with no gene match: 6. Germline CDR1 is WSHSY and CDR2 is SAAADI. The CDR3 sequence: CASSHGQGLQPQHF. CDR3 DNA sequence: TGCGCCAGCAGTCATGGACAGGGGTTACAGCCCCAGCATTTT.

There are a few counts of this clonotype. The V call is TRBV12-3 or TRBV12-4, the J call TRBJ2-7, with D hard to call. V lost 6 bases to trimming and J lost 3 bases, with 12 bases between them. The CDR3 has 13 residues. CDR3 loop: CASRGTSNYEQYF. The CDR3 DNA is TGTGCCAGCAGGGGTACGTCGAACTACGAGCAGTACTTC.

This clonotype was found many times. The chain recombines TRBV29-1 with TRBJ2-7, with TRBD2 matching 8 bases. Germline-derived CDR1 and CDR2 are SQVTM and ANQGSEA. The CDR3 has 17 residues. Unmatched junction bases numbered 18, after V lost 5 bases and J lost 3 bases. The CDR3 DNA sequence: TGCAGCGTTTTAAAATTAAGGGCGGGGGGAGCTAACTACGAGCAGTACTTC. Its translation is CSVLKLRAGGANYEQYF.

The CDR3 sequence: CASSHSAIPGLDTQYF. For the CDR3, the DNA is TGCGCCAGCAGCCACTCGGCGATCCCTGGGTTAGATACGCAGTATTTT. The chain joins TRBV4-1 to TRBJ2-3; D is uncertain. V was cut by 3 bases and J by 5 bases, with 18 bases left in between. The CDR3 runs to 16 residues. Germline V gives CDR1 MGHRA, CDR2 YSYEKL.

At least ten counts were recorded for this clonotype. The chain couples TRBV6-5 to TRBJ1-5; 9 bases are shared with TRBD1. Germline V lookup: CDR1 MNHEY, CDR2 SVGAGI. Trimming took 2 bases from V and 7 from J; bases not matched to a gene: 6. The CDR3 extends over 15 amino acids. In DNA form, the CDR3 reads TGTGCCAGCAGTTACGAGGACAGGGGCTGGCAGCCCCAGCATTTT. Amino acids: CASSYEDRGWQPQHF.

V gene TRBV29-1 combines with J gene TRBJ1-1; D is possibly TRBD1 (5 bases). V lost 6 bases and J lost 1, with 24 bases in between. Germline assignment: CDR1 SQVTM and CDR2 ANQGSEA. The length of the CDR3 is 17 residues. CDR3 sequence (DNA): TGCAGCGTGAGAGCAGGGTTTGGTATCACAGGGAACACTGAAGCTTTCTTT. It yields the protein CSVRAGFGITGNTEAFF.

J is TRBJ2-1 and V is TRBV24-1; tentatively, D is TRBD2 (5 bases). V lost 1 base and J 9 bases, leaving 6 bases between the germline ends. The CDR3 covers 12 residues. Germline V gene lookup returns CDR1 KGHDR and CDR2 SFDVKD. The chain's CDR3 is CATSDFSGEQFF. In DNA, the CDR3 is TGTGCCACCAGTGATTTCAGCGGTGAGCAGTTCTTC.

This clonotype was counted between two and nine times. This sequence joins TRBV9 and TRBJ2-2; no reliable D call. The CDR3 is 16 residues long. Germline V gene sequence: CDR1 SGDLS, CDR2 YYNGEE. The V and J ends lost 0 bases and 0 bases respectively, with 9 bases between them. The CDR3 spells CASSVVPVSNTGELFF. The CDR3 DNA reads TGTGCCAGCAGCGTAGTCCCTGTCTCGAACACCGGGGAGCTGTTTTTT. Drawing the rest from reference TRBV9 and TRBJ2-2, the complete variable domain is DSGVTQTPKHLITATGQRVTLRCSPRSGDLSVYWYQQSLDQGLQFLIQYYNGEERAKGNILERFSAQQFPDLHSELNLSSLELGDSALYFCASSVVPVSNTGELFFGEGSRLTVL.

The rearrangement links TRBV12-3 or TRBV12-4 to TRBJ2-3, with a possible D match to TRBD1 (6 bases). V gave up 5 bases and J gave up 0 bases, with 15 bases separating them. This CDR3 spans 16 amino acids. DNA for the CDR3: TGTGCCAGCAGTCCCGACCCAGGGGCTAGCACAGATACGCAGTATTTT. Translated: CASSPDPGASTDTQYF.

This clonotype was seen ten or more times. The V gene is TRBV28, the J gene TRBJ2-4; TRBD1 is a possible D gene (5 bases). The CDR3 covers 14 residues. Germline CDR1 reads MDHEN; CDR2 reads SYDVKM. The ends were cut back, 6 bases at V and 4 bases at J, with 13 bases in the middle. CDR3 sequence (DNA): TGTGCCAGCAGCCGACAGATTCAGAAAAACATTCAGTACTTC. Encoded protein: CASSRQIQKNIQYF.

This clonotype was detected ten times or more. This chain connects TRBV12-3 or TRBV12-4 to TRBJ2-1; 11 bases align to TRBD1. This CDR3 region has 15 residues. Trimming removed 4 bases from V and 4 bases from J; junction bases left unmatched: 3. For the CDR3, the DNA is TGTGCCAGCAGTTGGGGACAGGGGGGATACAATGAGCAGTTCTTC. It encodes CASSWGQGGYNEQFF.

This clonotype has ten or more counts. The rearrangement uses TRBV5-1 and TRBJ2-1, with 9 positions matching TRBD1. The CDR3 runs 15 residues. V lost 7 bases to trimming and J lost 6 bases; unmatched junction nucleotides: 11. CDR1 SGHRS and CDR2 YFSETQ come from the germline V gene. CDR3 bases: TGCGCCAGCCGCCTGGGGGACAGGGTGATCAATGAGCAGTTCTTC. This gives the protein CASRLGDRVINEQFF. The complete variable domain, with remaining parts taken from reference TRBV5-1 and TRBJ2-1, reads KAGVTQTPRYLIKTRGQQVTLSCSPISGHRSVSWYQQTPGQGLQFLFEYFSETQRNKGNFPGRFSGRQFSNSRSEMNVSTLELGDSALYLCASRLGDRVINEQFFGPGTRLTVL.

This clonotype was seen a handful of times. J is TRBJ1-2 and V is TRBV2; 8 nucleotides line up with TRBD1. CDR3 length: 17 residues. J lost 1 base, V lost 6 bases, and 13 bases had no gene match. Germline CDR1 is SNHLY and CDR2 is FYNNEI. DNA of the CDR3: TGTGCCAGCAGACTTGGACAGGGTTGGAGGGTTAACTATGGCTACACCTTC. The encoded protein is CASRLGQGWRVNYGYTF.

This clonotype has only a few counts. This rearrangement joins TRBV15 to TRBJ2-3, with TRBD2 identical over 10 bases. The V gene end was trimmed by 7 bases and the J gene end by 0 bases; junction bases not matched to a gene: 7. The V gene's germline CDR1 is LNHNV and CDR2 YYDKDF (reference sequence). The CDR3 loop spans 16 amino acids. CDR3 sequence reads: CATTLLAGASTDTQYF. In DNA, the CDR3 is TGTGCCACCACCCTGCTAGCGGGAGCCAGCACAGATACGCAGTATTTT.

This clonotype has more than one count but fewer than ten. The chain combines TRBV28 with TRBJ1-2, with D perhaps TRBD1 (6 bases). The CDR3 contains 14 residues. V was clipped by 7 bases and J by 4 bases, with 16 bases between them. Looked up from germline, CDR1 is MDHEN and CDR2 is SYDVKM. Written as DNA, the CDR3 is TGTGCCAGCAACTCGGGGGGGCGGGTCTATGGCTACACCTTC. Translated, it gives CASNSGGRVYGYTF.

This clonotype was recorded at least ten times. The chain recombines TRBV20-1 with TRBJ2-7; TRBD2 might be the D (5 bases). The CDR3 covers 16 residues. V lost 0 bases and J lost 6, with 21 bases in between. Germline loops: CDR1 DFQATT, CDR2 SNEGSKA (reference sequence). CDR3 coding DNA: TGCAGTGCTAGAGATCAGCCGAGGACTGGGTGTTTCGAGCAGTACGTC. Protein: CSARDQPRTGCFEQYV.

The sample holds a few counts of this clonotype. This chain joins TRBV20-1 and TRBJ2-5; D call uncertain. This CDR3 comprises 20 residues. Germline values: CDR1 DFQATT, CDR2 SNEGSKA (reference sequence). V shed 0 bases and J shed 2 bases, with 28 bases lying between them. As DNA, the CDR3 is TGCAGTGCTAGAGATGTCGTTTCCTATCTCTCGACCATCCAGCAAGAGACCCAGTACTTC. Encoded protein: CSARDVVSYLSTIQQETQYF.

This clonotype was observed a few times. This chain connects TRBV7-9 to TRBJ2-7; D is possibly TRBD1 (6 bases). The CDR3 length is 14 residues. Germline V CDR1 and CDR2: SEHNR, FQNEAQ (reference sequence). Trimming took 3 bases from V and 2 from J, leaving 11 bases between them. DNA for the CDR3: TGTGCCAGCAGCTTCGACAGGTTCCCCTACGAGCAGTACGTC. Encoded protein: CASSFDRFPYEQYV.

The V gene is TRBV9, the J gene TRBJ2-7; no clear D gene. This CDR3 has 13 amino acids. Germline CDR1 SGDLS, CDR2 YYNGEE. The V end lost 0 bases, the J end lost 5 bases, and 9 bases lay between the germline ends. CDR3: CASSVGELHEQYF. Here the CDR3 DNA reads TGTGCCAGCAGCGTAGGCGAGTTACACGAGCAGTACTTC.

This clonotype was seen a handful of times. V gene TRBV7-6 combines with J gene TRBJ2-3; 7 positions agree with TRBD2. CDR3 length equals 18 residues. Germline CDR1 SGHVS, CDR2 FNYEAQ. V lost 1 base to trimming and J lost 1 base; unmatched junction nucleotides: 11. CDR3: CASSLGPGGGWGTDTQYF. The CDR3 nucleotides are TGTGCCAGCAGCTTAGGTCCCGGCGGGGGTTGGGGCACAGATACGCAGTATTTT.

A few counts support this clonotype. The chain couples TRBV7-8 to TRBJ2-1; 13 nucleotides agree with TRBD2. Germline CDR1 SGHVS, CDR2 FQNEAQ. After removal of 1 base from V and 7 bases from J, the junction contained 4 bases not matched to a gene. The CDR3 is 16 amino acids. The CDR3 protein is CASSLGGTSGKNEQFF. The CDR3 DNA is TGTGCCAGCAGCTTAGGCGGGACTAGCGGGAAAAATGAGCAGTTCTTC. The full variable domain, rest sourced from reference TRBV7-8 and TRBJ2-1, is GAGVSQSPRYKVAKRGQDVALRCDPISGHVSLFWYQQALGQGPEFLTYFQNEAQLDKSGLPSDRFFAERPEGSVSTLKIQRTQQEDSAVYLCASSLGGTSGKNEQFFGPGTRLTVL.